This T cell receptor beta chain emerged from a study of glioma-infiltrating T cells after dendritic cell vaccination. Time point: after dendritic cell vaccination, including at tumor progression/relapse. This CDR3 contains 14 residues. Germline CDR1 is SGHAT and CDR2 is FQDESV (reference sequence). Trimming took off 2 bases at V and 3 bases at J, with 10 bases between the two ends. TCRdb keeps only in-frame clones here, not all; method: immunoSEQ multiplex PCR. The sample has roughly 62,000 clones; roughly 80% are singletons. This chain uses TRBV11-1 with TRBJ1-2; D is uncertain. This TCR came from a human donor with glioblastoma. The starting material was blood, obtained after dendritic cell vaccination. Here the CDR3 DNA reads TGTGCCAGCAGCTTATCGGGAATCGACTATGGCTACACCTTC. Translation: CASSLSGIDYGYTF.